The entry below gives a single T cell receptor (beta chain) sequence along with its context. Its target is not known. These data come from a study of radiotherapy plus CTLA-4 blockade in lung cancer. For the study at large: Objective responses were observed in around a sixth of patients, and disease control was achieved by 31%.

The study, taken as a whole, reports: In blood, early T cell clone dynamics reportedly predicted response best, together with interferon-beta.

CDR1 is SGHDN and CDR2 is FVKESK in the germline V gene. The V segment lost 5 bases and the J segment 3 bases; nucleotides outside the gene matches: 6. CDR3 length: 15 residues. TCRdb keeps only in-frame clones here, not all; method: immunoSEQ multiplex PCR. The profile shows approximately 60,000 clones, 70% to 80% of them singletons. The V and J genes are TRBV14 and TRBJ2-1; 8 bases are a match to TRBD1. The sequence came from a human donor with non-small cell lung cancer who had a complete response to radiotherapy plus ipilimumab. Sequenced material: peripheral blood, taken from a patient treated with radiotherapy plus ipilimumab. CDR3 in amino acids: CASSMGQASYNEQFF. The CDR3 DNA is TGTGCCAGCAGCATGGGACAGGCCAGCTACAATGAGCAGTTCTTC.